One and the same sample provided the 18 T cell receptor beta chains below, sequenced in a study of T cell repertoires in cytomegalovirus infection. TCRdb redid the calling of the reads with MiXCR, one entry per CDR3 protein. This sample yields hundreds of thousands of distinct CDR3 sequences, of which about 11% are seen a single time; about a tenth belongs to the top ten. The sample taken for sequencing was PBMCs. The receptors originated from a human donor in good health (CMV status not recorded). Some clones in this sample may be carry-over from other donors' samples.

Many counts were recorded for this clonotype. V usage is TRBV5-4 and J usage is TRBJ2-5; 7 nucleotides align to TRBD2. Trimming removed 0 bases from V and 2 bases from J; junction bases left unmatched: 4. Germline V gene data show CDR1 as SGHNT and CDR2 as YYREEE (reference sequence). The length of the CDR3 is 15 residues. The CDR3, as DNA: TGTGCCAGCAGCTTGGAAAAAGCGGGGCAAGAGACCCAGTACTTC. Translating it yields CASSLEKAGQETQYF.

This clonotype came up many times. The chain recombines TRBV20-1 with TRBJ2-7, with D hard to call. The V gene lost 0 bases and the J gene lost 3 bases, with 18 bases spanning the gap. The CDR3 sequence is 16 residues long. Germline V gene lookup returns CDR1 DFQATT and CDR2 SNEGSKA (reference sequence). CDR3 bases: TGCAGTGCTAGAGAGGTCCAGGCTGTTTCCCTCTACGAGCAGTACTTC. Protein product: CSAREVQAVSLYEQYF.

This clonotype was seen many times. The rearrangement links TRBV27 to TRBJ2-3; 9 bases map to TRBD2. The CDR3 sequence is 15 residues long. Per the germline V gene, CDR1 is MNHEY and CDR2 is SMNVEV (reference sequence). The trim removed 5 bases at V and 3 bases at J, leaving 6 bases unmatched. CDR3 coding DNA: TGTGCCAGCAGTACCCTAGCGGGAAGGACAGATACGCAGTATTTT. This encodes CASSTLAGRTDTQYF.

This clonotype has at least ten counts. The gene calls are TRBV6-2 or TRBV6-3 and TRBJ2-7; 11 bases are shared with TRBD1. The junction had 5 bases not matched to a gene; V was cut back by 7 bases and J by 6 bases. The CDR3 contains 13 residues. CDR1 and CDR2 from the germline V gene are MNHEY and SVGEGT. The CDR3 loop is CASTGQGAVEQYF. In nucleotides, the CDR3 is TGTGCCAGCACTGGACAGGGGGCGGTCGAGCAGTACTTC.

This clonotype came up a few times. The genes are TRBV5-4 and TRBJ2-3; no clear D gene. This CDR3 region has 14 residues. The V gene's germline CDR1 is SGHNT and CDR2 YYREEE (reference sequence). V dropped 1 base and J dropped 1 base, with 7 bases sitting between them. The CDR3 protein is CASSLYHRTDTQYF. As DNA, the CDR3 is TGTGCCAGCAGCTTGTATCACCGCACAGATACGCAGTATTTT.

This clonotype was observed a few times. The rearrangement joins TRBV19 to TRBJ1-1; tentatively, D is TRBD1 (5 bases). Per the germline V gene, CDR1 is LNHDA and CDR2 is SQIVND (reference sequence). V lost 4 bases and J 1 base, leaving 25 bases between the germline ends. This CDR3 spans 19 amino acids. CDR3: CASSKRVSAGPWKNTEAFF. The DNA for the CDR3 is TGTGCCAGTAGTAAGAGGGTAAGTGCAGGGCCATGGAAGAACACTGAAGCTTTCTTT.

This clonotype was observed at least ten times. This chain joins TRBV20-1 and TRBJ2-7; unclear D gene. The CDR3 loop spans 14 amino acids. Germline CDR1 and CDR2: DFQATT and SNEGSKA (reference sequence). V lost 3 bases and J lost 4, with 16 bases in between. The CDR3 loop reads CSASADATVYEQYF. In nucleotides, the CDR3 is TGCAGTGCTAGCGCCGACGCTACGGTATACGAGCAGTACTTC.

V usage is TRBV12-3 or TRBV12-4 and J usage is TRBJ2-1; D possibly corresponds to TRBD2 (6 bases). The CDR3 sequence is 14 residues long. With 6 bases removed from V and 0 bases from J, the gap between germline ends came to 9 bases. Here the CDR3 reads CASSPSASYNEQFF. Here the CDR3 DNA reads TGTGCCAGCAGCCCTAGCGCCTCCTACAATGAGCAGTTCTTC.

This clonotype occurred a few times. Sequence at one end of the junction differs from germline and may be a read error. The chain combines TRBV4-1 with TRBJ1-1; TRBD1 is a possible D gene (5 bases). CDR3 size: 13 residues. Germline CDR1 and CDR2: MGHRA and YSYEKL. CDR3: CASSQGGGSEAFF. As DNA, the CDR3 is TGTGCCAGCAGCCAAGGTGGGGGGTCTGAAGCTTTCTTT.

The chain carries TRBV3-1 and TRBJ1-1, with 7 bases identical to TRBD1. The germline gives CDR1 LGHDT, CDR2 YNNKEL (reference sequence). Losses at the gene ends were 4 bases for V and 0 bases for J; bases not matched to a gene: 8. The CDR3 is 16 residues long. The DNA for the CDR3 is TGTGCCAGCAGCCGCATATCGACAGGGCTGAACACTGAAGCTTTCTTT. It codes for CASSRISTGLNTEAFF.

The table lists this clonotype with many counts. The chain combines TRBV6-1 with TRBJ1-5; D is unclear. V was pared by 5 bases and J by 0 bases, with 11 bases between. The CDR3 length is 15 residues. Germline loops: CDR1 MNHNS, CDR2 SASEGT. CDR3 loop: CASSSFQDSNQPQHF. The CDR3 nucleotides are TGTGCCAGCAGTTCCTTCCAGGATAGCAATCAGCCCCAGCATTTT.

At least ten counts were recorded for this clonotype. This rearrangement joins TRBV7-6 to TRBJ2-1; 8 bases match TRBD2. The CDR3 is made up of 14 amino acids. Germline CDR1 SGHVS, CDR2 FNYEAQ. Losses at the gene ends were 5 bases for V and 1 base for J; bases not matched to a gene: 1. The CDR3 DNA is TGTGCCAGCAGCCGGGGGGGGTCCTACAATGAGCAGTTCTTC. Its protein is CASSRGGSYNEQFF.

This clonotype occurred many times. The chain employs TRBV4-2 and TRBJ2-1; TRBD2 matches at 10 bases. The CDR3 is 19 residues long. The V gene's germline CDR1 is LGHNA and CDR2 YNFKEQ. J lost 5 bases, V lost 0 bases, and 13 bases had no gene match. The CDR3 protein is CASSQDYTAGGPVHNEQFF. The CDR3 DNA is TGTGCCAGCAGCCAAGACTATACAGCGGGAGGGCCTGTCCACAATGAGCAGTTCTTC.

As regards this clonotype: At one end, the junction sequence differs from germline, possibly due to a read error. The gene calls are TRBV27 and TRBJ1-5; D remains unclear. The CDR3 is made up of 14 amino acids. Germline V gene sequence: CDR1 MNHEY, CDR2 SMNVEV (reference sequence). In DNA, the CDR3 is TGTGCCAGCAGTTTGGGATATAGCAATCAGTCCCAGCATTTT. It is translated as CASSLGYSNQSQHF.

This clonotype was counted ten times or more. The chain employs TRBV7-3 and TRBJ2-2; the D gene could be TRBD1 or TRBD2 (5 bases each). The germline V gene encodes CDR1 SGHTA and CDR2 FQGTGA. V lost 5 bases to trimming and J lost 10 bases, with 14 bases between them. There are 13 residues in the CDR3. The DNA for the CDR3 is TGTGCCAGCAGCCTGGGGACGCCTAAGGAGCTGTTTTTT. This codes for CASSLGTPKELFF.

This clonotype was counted many times. V and J are TRBV28 and TRBJ2-6; D is perhaps TRBD1 or TRBD2 (5 bases each). Between the trimmed V and J ends, which lost 7 bases and 4 bases, there was a span of 17 bases. This CDR3 spans 16 amino acids. The germline V gene has CDR1 MDHEN and CDR2 SYDVKM. The CDR3 DNA is TGTGCCAGCAACCGGGACCCTTCGAGGGGGGCCAACGTCCTGACTTTC. Amino acids: CASNRDPSRGANVLTF.

This clonotype was seen a handful of times. This sequence joins TRBV6-4 and TRBJ2-1; TRBD1 matches at 7 bases. There are 16 residues in the CDR3. Germline assignment: CDR1 MRHNA and CDR2 SNTAGT. Trimming at V came to 5 bases and at J to 1 base, leaving 8 bases not matched to a gene. CDR3 loop: CASSKDRRPSYNEQFF. The CDR3 region has the DNA TGTGCCAGCAGTAAGGACAGGCGCCCTTCCTACAATGAGCAGTTCTTC.

The chain is built from TRBV6-6 and TRBJ2-5; the D gene is possibly TRBD2 (5 bases). This CDR3 has 15 residues. The germline CDR1 and CDR2 sequences are MNHNY and SVGAGI (reference sequence). Trimming left V 0 bases short and J 2 bases short, with 10 bases between. The CDR3 DNA is TGTGCCAGCAGTTACTCTCTAGCCGAACAAGAGACCCAGTACTTC. This translates into CASSYSLAEQETQYF.